Listed here are 26 T cell receptor beta chains from one sample, sequenced in a study of blood T cell repertoires in COVID-19. Sequenced by immunoSEQ multiplex PCR; TCRdb stores in-frame clones only, minus some. The sample yields some 250,000 clones, approximately 81% seen once. Sequencing was performed on peripheral blood. Receptors were obtained from a woman between 18 and 30 years old with acute or convalescent COVID-19.

This chain joins TRBV28 and TRBJ2-5; 11 bases match TRBD2. The germline V gene has CDR1 MDHEN and CDR2 SYDVKM. CDR3 length equals 17 residues. Trimming took 3 bases from V and 10 from J; bases not matched to a gene: 16. The CDR3 sequence: CASSFSPSGRSNRFQYF. The CDR3 bases are TGTGCCAGCAGTTTCAGTCCTAGCGGGAGGTCCAACAGGTTCCAGTACTTC. The full variable domain, completed using reference TRBV28 and TRBJ2-5, is DVKVTQSSRYLVKRTGEKVFLECVQDMDHENMFWYRQDPGLGLRLIYFSYDVKMKEKGDIPEGYSVSREKKERFSLILESASTNQTSMYLCASSFSPSGRSNRFQYFGPGTRLLVL.

The rearrangement joins TRBV10-3 to TRBJ2-7, with 7 bases that match TRBD1. V dropped 6 bases and J dropped 0; count of bases not matched to a gene: 2. Germline values: CDR1 ENHRY, CDR2 SYGVKD. CDR3 length: 13 amino acids. DNA for the CDR3: TGTGCCATCAGCAACAGGGGCTCCTACGAGCAGTACTTC. It codes for CAISNRGSYEQYF.

J is TRBJ1-5 and V is TRBV5-6; D possibly corresponds to TRBD1 (6 bases). From germline, CDR1 is SGHDT and CDR2 YYEEEE. Trimming shortened V by 3 bases and J by 6 bases, and 19 bases separated the two germline ends. The CDR3 length is 16 residues. This CDR3 reads CASSSLQAGAGQPQHF. DNA for the CDR3: TGTGCCAGCAGCTCTCTACAAGCGGGGGCTGGTCAGCCCCAGCATTTT.

A single count supports this clone. The V call is TRBV10-3, the J call TRBJ2-7, with TRBD1 identical over 7 bases. J gave up 6 bases and V 6 bases, and 5 bases lay outside the gene matches. The germline V gene encodes CDR1 ENHRY and CDR2 SYGVKD. CDR3 size: 12 residues. In DNA form, the CDR3 reads TGTGCCATCAGGGAAGGGGGCCTCGAGCAGTACTTC. The encoded protein is CAIREGGLEQYF.

The chain joins TRBV5-1 to TRBJ2-1; 7 bases are a match to TRBD2. J lost 5 bases, V lost 0 bases, and 5 bases had no gene match. Germline V lookup: CDR1 SGHRS, CDR2 YFSETQ. This CDR3 has 15 residues. The CDR3 loop is CASSLGPSGDNEQFF. CDR3 bases: TGCGCCAGCAGCTTGGGGCCTAGCGGAGACAATGAGCAGTTCTTC.

The chain has TRBV15 and TRBJ2-2; no clear D gene. The V end lost 2 bases, the J end lost 5 bases, and 6 bases lay between the germline ends. CDR3 size: 13 residues. Germline values: CDR1 LNHNV, CDR2 YYDKDF (reference sequence). The CDR3 is CATSRFGTGELFF. The CDR3 DNA follows: TGTGCCACCAGCAGATTCGGGACCGGGGAGCTGTTTTTT. The whole variable domain, remainder taken from reference TRBV15 and TRBJ2-2, is DAMVIQNPRYQVTQFGKPVTLSCSQTLNHNVMYWYQQKSSQAPKLLFHYYDKDFNNEADTPDNFQSRRPNTSFCFLDIRSPGLGDTAMYLCATSRFGTGELFFGEGSRLTVL.

The chain has TRBV19 and TRBJ1-5; weak D call: TRBD1 (5 bases). This CDR3 spans 14 amino acids. CDR1 and CDR2 from the germline V gene are LNHDA and SQIVND (reference sequence). V was cut by 5 bases and J by 6 bases, with 14 bases left in between. CDR3 residues: CASSAGGGGQPQHF. In DNA, the CDR3 is TGTGCCAGTAGTGCGGGGGGTGGGGGTCAGCCCCAGCATTTT.

The genes are TRBV20-1 and TRBJ2-3, with 11 bases that match TRBD2. There are 15 residues in the CDR3. CDR1 and CDR2 from the germline V gene are DFQATT and SNEGSKA (reference sequence). The trim removed 3 bases at V and 2 bases at J, leaving 4 bases unmatched. The CDR3 DNA reads as TGCAGTGCTAGTATACTAGCGGGAGCCACAGATACGCAGTATTTT. This translates into CSASILAGATDTQYF.

The gene calls are TRBV5-1 and TRBJ2-5; 7 bases agree with TRBD1. CDR1 and CDR2 (germline): SGHRS, YFSETQ. Trimming removed 0 bases from V and 2 bases from J; junction bases left unmatched: 7. The CDR3 sequence is 16 residues long. DNA for the CDR3: TGCGCCAGCAGCTTGGCCAACTCGGGACAGCAAGAGACCCAGTACTTC. It codes for CASSLANSGQQETQYF.

This rearrangement joins TRBV27 to TRBJ1-5, with 7 bases identical to TRBD1. Germline V gene sequence: CDR1 MNHEY, CDR2 SMNVEV (reference sequence). V lost 5 bases and J lost 4; bases outside the gene matches: 17. The length of the CDR3 is 18 residues. As DNA, the CDR3 is TGTGCCAGCAGTCCGGGACAGATGTACCCAAGTCGAAATCAGCCCCAGCATTTT. Its protein product is CASSPGQMYPSRNQPQHF.

The genes are TRBV11-3 and TRBJ2-5; D is uncertain. This CDR3 is built from 14 residues. Per germline, CDR1 SGHNT and CDR2 YENEEA. V lost 4 bases to trimming and J lost 0 bases, with 9 bases between them. For the CDR3, the DNA is TGTGCCAGCAGCTCGAACCAGGACCAAGAGACCCAGTACTTC. This encodes CASSSNQDQETQYF.

V gene TRBV7-2 combines with J gene TRBJ2-6; TRBD1 aligns across 8 bases. The CDR3 contains 18 residues. Losses at the gene ends were 4 bases for V and 1 base for J; bases not matched to a gene: 9. CDR1 is SGHTA, CDR2 FQGNSA, per germline. The CDR3 is CASSSTGDKRSGANVLTF. For the CDR3, the DNA is TGTGCCAGCAGCTCGACAGGGGACAAGAGGTCTGGGGCCAACGTCCTGACTTTC.

V gene TRBV7-9 combines with J gene TRBJ1-4; 7 bases are a match to TRBD1. The CDR3 runs to 15 residues. CDR1 and CDR2 (germline): SEHNR, FQNEAQ (reference sequence). Trimming at V came to 3 bases and at J to 4 bases, leaving 5 bases not matched to a gene. This chain's CDR3 is CASSFRQGSNEKLFF. Here the CDR3 DNA reads TGTGCCAGCAGCTTCCGACAGGGCAGTAATGAAAAACTGTTTTTT.

The chain employs TRBV6-5 and TRBJ1-1; D may be TRBD1 (5 bases). The CDR3 runs to 15 residues. The V end was cut by 6 bases, the J end by 6 bases, with 20 bases between. The germline V gene has CDR1 MNHEY and CDR2 SVGAGI. DNA for the CDR3: TGTGCCAGCAGATACACGAGTTCCAGGGCCCCTGAAGCTTTCTTT. It codes for CASRYTSSRAPEAFF.

V is TRBV15 and J is TRBJ2-1; 12 nucleotides line up with TRBD2. The CDR3 length is 16 residues. The V gene's germline CDR1 is LNHNV and CDR2 YYDKDF (reference sequence). V lost 4 bases to trimming and J lost 9 bases; unmatched junction nucleotides: 10. Here the CDR3 reads CATSTQTSGRRIEQFF. The CDR3 nucleotides are TGTGCCACCAGCACGCAGACTAGCGGGAGACGGATTGAGCAGTTCTTC.

This clone was counted a single time. V and J are TRBV4-3 and TRBJ2-5, with D maybe TRBD1 (5 bases). The CDR3 extends over 13 amino acids. From germline, CDR1 is LGHNA and CDR2 YSLEER. V lost 4 bases and J lost 2, with 8 bases in between. The DNA of the CDR3 is TGCGCCAGCAGCCTGACAGATCAAGAGACCCAGTACTTC. This gives the protein CASSLTDQETQYF.

The V gene is TRBV27, the J gene TRBJ2-4; D perhaps matches TRBD1 (6 bases). V dropped 6 bases and J dropped 0 bases, with 12 bases sitting between them. Germline-derived CDR1 and CDR2 are MNHEY and SMNVEV (reference sequence). The CDR3 is 15 residues long. This CDR3 reads CASRAGGIAKNIQYF. The CDR3, as DNA: TGTGCCAGCAGAGCTGGGGGCATAGCCAAAAACATTCAGTACTTC.

The chain carries TRBV7-8 and TRBJ1-1, with 9 bases matching TRBD1. Germline V gene sequence: CDR1 SGHVS, CDR2 FQNEAQ. The CDR3 covers 13 residues. V lost 4 bases to trimming and J lost 10 bases; unmatched junction nucleotides: 7. CDR3 residues: CASSSSQGAGAFF. CDR3 nucleotides: TGTGCCAGCAGCTCGTCACAGGGGGCAGGAGCTTTCTTT.

This chain uses TRBV11-3 with TRBJ2-3, with TRBD1 identical over 8 bases. The CDR3 has 15 amino acids. CDR1 is SGHNT, CDR2 YENEEA, per germline. V lost 4 bases and J lost 2; bases outside the gene matches: 5. CDR3 amino acids: CASSYGQGDTDTQYF. CDR3 DNA sequence: TGTGCCAGCAGCTACGGACAGGGCGACACAGATACGCAGTATTTT. The full variable domain, completed using reference TRBV11-3 and TRBJ2-3, is EAGVVQSPRYKIIEKKQPVAFWCNPISGHNTLYWYLQNLGQGPELLIRYENEEAVDDSQLPKDRFSAERLKGVDSTLKIQPAELGDSAVYLCASSYGQGDTDTQYFGPGTRLTVL.

This clone appeared a few times. The identical CDR3 is also encoded by other nucleotide sequences in the sample. The V and J genes are TRBV6-5 and TRBJ1-4; D unresolved. This CDR3 is 14 amino acids long. V gave up 0 bases and J gave up 4 bases, with 6 bases separating them. Germline V lookup: CDR1 MNHEY, CDR2 SVGAGI. DNA for the CDR3: TGTGCCAGCAGTTACTCGAACAGTAATGAAAAACTGTTTTTT. It encodes CASSYSNSNEKLFF.

This clone has just one count. The chain joins TRBV2 to TRBJ2-3; TRBD1 matches 9 bases. CDR3 size: 16 residues. CDR1 SNHLY and CDR2 FYNNEI come from the germline V gene. After removal of 1 base from V and 2 bases from J, the junction contained 4 bases not matched to a gene. The CDR3 bases are TGTGCCAGCAGTGAAGGGACAGGGGCCTTCACAGATACGCAGTATTTT. Its protein is CASSEGTGAFTDTQYF.

This rearrangement joins TRBV7-2 to TRBJ2-3; tentative D call: TRBD1 (5 bases). V was shortened by 1 base and J by 4 bases, with 15 bases between the two germline ends. The length of the CDR3 is 16 residues. The V gene's germline CDR1 is SGHTA and CDR2 FQGNSA. The CDR3 DNA reads as TGTGCCAGCAGCTTAGGTTCCCGGCAGGGCGCAGATACGCAGTATTTT. Translation: CASSLGSRQGADTQYF.

There are a few counts of this clone. The rearrangement joins TRBV18 to TRBJ1-2; TRBD1 matches at 8 bases. Germline lookup yields CDR1 KGHSH and CDR2 LQKENI. The length of the CDR3 is 14 residues. V shed 4 bases, J shed 4 bases, and the junction held 5 bases outside the gene matches. CDR3 protein: CASSQDREIYGYTF. The CDR3 nucleotides read TGTGCCAGCTCACAGGACAGGGAGATCTATGGCTACACCTTC.

This clone has a handful of counts. This sequence joins TRBV9 and TRBJ2-7, with no clear D. V gave up 2 bases and J gave up 0 bases, with 9 bases separating them. The CDR3 is 14 amino acids. The germline gives CDR1 SGDLS, CDR2 YYNGEE. The CDR3 DNA is TGTGCCAGCAGCGTGGGCCCCGGCTCCTACGAGCAGTACTTC. Protein: CASSVGPGSYEQYF.

J is TRBJ1-2 and V is TRBV6-2 or TRBV6-3; no clear D gene. Trimming left V 2 bases short and J 4 bases short, with 5 bases between. The germline V gene encodes CDR1 MNHEY and CDR2 SVGEGT. The CDR3 runs to 12 residues. The CDR3 spells CASSYRGYGYTF. CDR3 DNA: TGTGCCAGCAGTTACCGGGGCTATGGCTACACCTTC.

The rearrangement joins TRBV14 to TRBJ2-3; a weak D match, TRBD1 (5 bases). Trimming took 1 base from V and 4 from J, leaving 15 bases between them. The length of the CDR3 is 16 residues. CDR1 SGHDN and CDR2 FVKESK come from the germline V gene. CDR3 nucleotides: TGTGCCAGCAGCCAAGGCGGTGCAGGGTCCGCAGATACGCAGTATTTT. It yields the protein CASSQGGAGSADTQYF. Complete variable domain (other parts from reference TRBV14 and TRBJ2-3): EAGVTQFPSHSVIEKGQTVTLRCDPISGHDNLYWYRRVMGKEIKFLLHFVKESKQDESGMPNNRFLAERTGGTYSTLKVQPAELEDSGVYFCASSQGGAGSADTQYFGPGTRLTVL.